These T cell receptor beta chains were read from a single sample in a study of blood T cell repertoires in COVID-19. The data were produced by immunoSEQ multiplex PCR, yet TCRdb's version contains in-frame clones alone and is incomplete. In the table there are about 140,000 clones, roughly 80% of which are singletons. The sequenced sample consisted of peripheral blood. Receptor source: a man aged 65-85 years who had recovered from COVID-19. The CDR3 runs from the conserved cysteine through the conserved F or W. The order of the fields is D gene, clone size, J gene, V gene, CDR3 DNA, CDR3 protein. D genes are given only for firm matches. Expanded clones get a size class; other rows say once, few or many, or leave the size out.

TRBD1,NA,TRBJ1-1,TRBV2,TGTGCCAGCAGTCCCTGGACAGGGCCAATGAACACTGAAGCTTTCTTT,CASSPWTGPMNTEAFF
NA,NA,TRBJ1-1,TRBV19,TGTGCCAGTAGTATAGATCCGAGGAACACTGAAGCTTTCTTT,CASSIDPRNTEAFF
TRBD2,NA,TRBJ2-3,TRBV4-1,TGCGCCAGCAGCCTCCTAGCGGGAGTCCCAGATACGCAGTATTTT,CASSLLAGVPDTQYF
TRBD2,NA,TRBJ2-7,TRBV6-5,TGTGCCAGCAGTCCGTTAGCGGGAGCTTACGAGCAGTACTTC,CASSPLAGAYEQYF
NA,NA,TRBJ1-1,TRBV3-1/TRBV3-2,TGTGCCAGCAGCCATGGCCAGGGTAAGGCTGAAGCTTTCTTT,CASSHGQGKAEAFF
NA,NA,TRBJ2-5,TRBV29-1,TGCAGCACCGAAAGGGGGAAGAGAGAGACCCAGTACTTC,CSTERGKRETQYF
NA,NA,TRBJ2-4,TRBV1,TGCACCAGCAGCCAAGATAGTTTTTGGGCCAAAAACATTCAGTACTTC,CTSSQDSFWAKNIQYF
TRBD2,NA,TRBJ2-7,TRBV20-1,TGCAGTGCTAGTTTAAGCGGGAGGGCCGGAGAGCAGTACTTC,CSASLSGRAGEQYF
NA,NA,TRBJ2-1,TRBV7-8,TGTGCCAGCAGCTTAATGATGGTGAGGAATGAGCAGTTCTTC,CASSLMMVRNEQFF
NA,NA,TRBJ1-3,TRBV7-9,TGTGCCAGCAGCTCCCGTTACTCTGGAAACACCATATATTTT,CASSSRYSGNTIYF
TRBD2,NA,TRBJ2-7,TRBV19,TGTGCCAGTACAAATGCGGGAGGTTACGAGCAGTACTTC,CASTNAGGYEQYF
TRBD1,NA,TRBJ2-4,TRBV15,TGTGCCACCAGCAGAGATCAGGGGACAGGGGGTACCCTAGCCAAAAACATTCAGTACTTC,CATSRDQGTGGTLAKNIQYF
TRBD1,NA,TRBJ2-2,TRBV14,TGTGCCAGCAGCCACCGACAGGGATCGTTTTCTACCGGGGAGCTGTTTTTT,CASSHRQGSFSTGELFF
TRBD1,NA,TRBJ1-1,TRBV18,TGTGCCAGCTCACCTACGACAGGGTTGAACACTGAAGCTTTCTTT,CASSPTTGLNTEAFF
NA,NA,TRBJ2-4,TRBV23-1,TGCGCCACCTTTAGACTCCTAGCCAAAAACATTCAGTACTTC,CATFRLLAKNIQYF
NA,NA,TRBJ2-5,TRBV5-6,TGTGCCAGCAGCCCCCAGGGGCGCGAGACCCAGTACTTC,CASSPQGRETQYF
TRBD2,NA,TRBJ2-7,TRBV5-4,TGTGCCAGCAGCTTGGCAGGACTAGCGGGCGTCGAGCAGTACTTC,CASSLAGLAGVEQYF
TRBD1,NA,TRBJ1-5,TRBV10-3,TGTGCCATCAGTGAGTCGGGACAGGGGGGACATCAGCCCCAGCATTTT,CAISESGQGGHQPQHF
NA,NA,TRBJ2-6,TRBV5-4,TGTGCCAGCAGCTTGCCCGGGACTTCTGGGGCCAACGTCCTGACTTTC,CASSLPGTSGANVLTF
NA,once,TRBJ2-5,TRBV5-1,TGCGCCAGCAGCTTGAGGGGGCGGGACGAGACCCAGTACTTC,CASSLRGRDETQYF
NA,NA,TRBJ2-7,TRBV13,TGTGCCAGCAGCCCCCAGGGATACGTGTACGAGCAGTACTTC,CASSPQGYVYEQYF
TRBD1,NA,TRBJ2-2,TRBV11-2,TGTGCCAGCAGCTTAACCTACAGGGGTCCGAACACCGGGGAGCTGTTTTTT,CASSLTYRGPNTGELFF
TRBD1,NA,TRBJ2-1,TRBV29-1,TGTACAGCGTACGGACAGGGAAACAATGAGCAGTTCTTC,CTAYGQGNNEQFF
NA,NA,TRBJ1-2,TRBV11-1,TGTGCCAGCAGCTCGCGGGAGCAGACCCTCAATGGCTACACCTTC,CASSSREQTLNGYTF
NA,NA,TRBJ2-4,TRBV10-2,TGCGCCAGCAGTGAGTCAGCAGGGCAGGCCAAAAACATTCAGTACTTC,CASSESAGQAKNIQYF
NA,NA,TRBJ1-1,TRBV30,TGTGCCTGGAGTGTACTAAGGGGCTTCACTGAAGCTTTCTTT,CAWSVLRGFTEAFF
TRBD2,NA,TRBJ2-7,TRBV19,TGTGCCAGTAGTATGGGAGGGTTATCCTACGAGCAGTACTTC,CASSMGGLSYEQYF